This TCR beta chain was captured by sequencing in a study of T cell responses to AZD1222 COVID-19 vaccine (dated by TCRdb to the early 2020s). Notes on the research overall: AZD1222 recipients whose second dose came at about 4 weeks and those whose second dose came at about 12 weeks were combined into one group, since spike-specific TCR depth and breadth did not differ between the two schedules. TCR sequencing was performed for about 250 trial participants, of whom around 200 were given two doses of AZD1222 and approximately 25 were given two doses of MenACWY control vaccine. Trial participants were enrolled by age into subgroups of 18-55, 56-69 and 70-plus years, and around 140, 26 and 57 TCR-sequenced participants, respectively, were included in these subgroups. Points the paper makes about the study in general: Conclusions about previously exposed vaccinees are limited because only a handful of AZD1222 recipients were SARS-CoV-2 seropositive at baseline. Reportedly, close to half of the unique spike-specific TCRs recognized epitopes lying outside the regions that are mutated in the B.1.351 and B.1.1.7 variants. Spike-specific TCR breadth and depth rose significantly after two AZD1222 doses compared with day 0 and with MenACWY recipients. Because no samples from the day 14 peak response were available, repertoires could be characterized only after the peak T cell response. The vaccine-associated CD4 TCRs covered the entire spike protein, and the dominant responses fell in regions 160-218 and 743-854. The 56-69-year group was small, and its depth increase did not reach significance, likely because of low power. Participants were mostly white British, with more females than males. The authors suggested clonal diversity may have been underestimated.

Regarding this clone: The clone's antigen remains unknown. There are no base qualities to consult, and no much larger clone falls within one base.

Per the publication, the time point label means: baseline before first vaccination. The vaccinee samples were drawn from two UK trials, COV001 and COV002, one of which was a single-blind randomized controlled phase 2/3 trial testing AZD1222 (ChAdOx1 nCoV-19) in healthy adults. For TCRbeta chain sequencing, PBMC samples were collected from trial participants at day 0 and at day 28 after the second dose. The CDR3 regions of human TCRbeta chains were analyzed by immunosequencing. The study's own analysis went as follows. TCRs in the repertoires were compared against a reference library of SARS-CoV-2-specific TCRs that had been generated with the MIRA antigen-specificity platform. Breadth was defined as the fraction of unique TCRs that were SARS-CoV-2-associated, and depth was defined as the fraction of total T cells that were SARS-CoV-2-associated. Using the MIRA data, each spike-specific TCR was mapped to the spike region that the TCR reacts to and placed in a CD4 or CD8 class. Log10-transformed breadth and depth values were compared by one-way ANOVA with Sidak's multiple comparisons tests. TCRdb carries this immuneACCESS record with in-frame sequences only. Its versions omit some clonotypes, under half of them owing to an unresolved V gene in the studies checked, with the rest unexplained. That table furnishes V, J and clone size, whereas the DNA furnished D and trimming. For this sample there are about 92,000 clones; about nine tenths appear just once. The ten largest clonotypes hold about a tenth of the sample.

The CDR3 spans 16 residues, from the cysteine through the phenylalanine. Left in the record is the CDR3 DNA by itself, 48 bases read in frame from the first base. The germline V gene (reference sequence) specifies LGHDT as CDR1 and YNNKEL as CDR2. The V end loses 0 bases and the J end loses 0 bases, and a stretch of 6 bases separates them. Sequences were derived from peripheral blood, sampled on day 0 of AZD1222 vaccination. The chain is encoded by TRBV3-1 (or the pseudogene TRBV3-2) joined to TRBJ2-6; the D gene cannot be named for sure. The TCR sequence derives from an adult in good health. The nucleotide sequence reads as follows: TGTGCCAGCAGCCAAGACCTCGCCTCTGGGGCCAACGTCCTGACTTTC. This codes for CASSQDLASGANVLTF.